This is a list of T cell receptor beta chains from one sample in a study of shared clonotypes between healthy human individuals. The table came from immunoSEQ multiplex PCR; TCRdb's copy has only in-frame clones and leaves some out. The sample holds fewer than 2.5 million clones, roughly 93% seen once. Sequenced material: naive CD4+ T cells from PBMCs. These receptors originate from a man younger than 35 in good health. Some clones in this sample may be carry-over from other donors' samples. CDR3s include the opening cysteine and the closing phenylalanine or tryptophan. Fields, in order: D gene, clone size, V gene, J gene, CDR3 length, CDR3 DNA, CDR3 protein. D genes are given only for firm matches. The size of a clone is reported for some rows only, either as once, few or many, or as a class for expanded clones.

D: NA
size: NA
V: TRBV7-8
J: TRBJ2-7
length: 17
DNA: TGTGCCAGCAGCTTAGGTTCGGGCAGGGTGGGCTCCTACGAGCAGTACTTC
CDR3: CASSLGSGRVGSYEQYF

D: NA
size: NA
V: TRBV5-1
J: TRBJ2-2
length: 15
DNA: TGCGCCAGCAGCTTGGGGGCCTATGGCACCGGGGAGCTGTTTTTT
CDR3: CASSLGAYGTGELFF

D: TRBD2
size: NA
V: TRBV5-1
J: TRBJ2-1
length: 17
DNA: TGCGCCAGCAGCGTAGCGGGAGGCCTAAGCTCCTACAATGAGCAGTTCTTC
CDR3: CASSVAGGLSSYNEQFF

D: NA
size: NA
V: TRBV25-1
J: TRBJ2-6
length: 14
DNA: TGTGCCAGCAGTGAAGAGGGCACCTGGGGCGTCCTGACTTTC
CDR3: CASSEEGTWGVLTF

D: TRBD2
size: NA
V: TRBV18
J: TRBJ2-5
length: 14
DNA: TGTGCCAGCTCACCAGGGAGGGAACAAGAGACCCAGTACTTC
CDR3: CASSPGREQETQYF

D: NA
size: NA
V: TRBV12-5
J: TRBJ1-1
length: 14
DNA: TGTGCTAGTGGTTTGAGTTCCGCGTTGGATGAAGCTTTCTTT
CDR3: CASGLSSALDEAFF

D: TRBD2
size: NA
V: TRBV13
J: TRBJ2-2
length: 16
DNA: TGTGCCAGCAGCCTCGGACTAGCGACGAAGGCCGGGGAGCTGTTTTTT
CDR3: CASSLGLATKAGELFF

D: NA
size: NA
V: TRBV6-1
J: TRBJ2-1
length: 13
DNA: TGTGCCAGCAGTGAACGGGTCCCCAATGAGCAGTTCTTC
CDR3: CASSERVPNEQFF

D: NA
size: NA
V: TRBV6-5
J: TRBJ2-7
length: 13
DNA: TGTGCCAGCAGTAGGACTTTCATCGACGAGCAGTACTTC
CDR3: CASSRTFIDEQYF

D: NA
size: once
V: TRBV5-1
J: TRBJ1-1
length: 16
DNA: TGCGCCAGCAGCTCTTTGGCGTTACCCGGGGTCACTGAAGCTTTCTTT
CDR3: CASSSLALPGVTEAFF

D: TRBD1
size: NA
V: TRBV19
J: TRBJ1-5
length: 15
DNA: TGTGCCAGTAGTATATGGACAGGGGAGCGGCAGCCCCAGCATTTT
CDR3: CASSIWTGERQPQHF

D: NA
size: NA
V: TRBV18
J: TRBJ2-2
length: 13
DNA: TGTGCCAGCTCATCTACATTACCTGGGGAGCTGTTTTTT
CDR3: CASSSTLPGELFF

D: NA
size: once
V: TRBV10-3
J: TRBJ2-7
length: 12
DNA: TGTGCCATCAGTGAAGGTGTGGAGGGGCAGTACTTC
CDR3: CAISEGVEGQYF

D: TRBD1
size: NA
V: TRBV28
J: TRBJ2-7
length: 12
DNA: TGTGCCAGTCACAGGGGGTCTTACGAGCAGTACTTC
CDR3: CASHRGSYEQYF

D: TRBD1
size: NA
V: TRBV12-5
J: TRBJ1-1
length: 14
DNA: TGTGCTAGTGGCCGGGACAGTCCGAACACTGAAGCTTTCTTT
CDR3: CASGRDSPNTEAFF

D: TRBD2
size: NA
V: TRBV4-1
J: TRBJ2-1
length: 17
DNA: TGCGCCAGCAGCCAAGAATCTACTAGCGGGAGGGGAAATGAGCAGTTCTTC
CDR3: CASSQESTSGRGNEQFF

D: NA
size: NA
V: TRBV5-4
J: TRBJ2-5
length: 15
DNA: TGTGCCAGCAGCTTCGGGGGCCGACGAGGGGAGACCCAGTACTTC
CDR3: CASSFGGRRGETQYF

D: NA
size: NA
V: TRBV6-6
J: TRBJ1-1
length: 15
DNA: TGTGCCAGCAGTTATGAGGCAGGGAAGAACACTGAAGCTTTCTTT
CDR3: CASSYEAGKNTEAFF

D: NA
size: NA
V: TRBV9
J: TRBJ2-2
length: 16
DNA: TGTGCCAGCAGCGTAGCGGCAGGGAGTAGCACCGGGGAGCTGTTTTTT
CDR3: CASSVAAGSSTGELFF

D: NA
size: few
V: TRBV27
J: TRBJ1-5
length: 13
DNA: TGTGCCAGCAGTTTAAAGGGCAATCAGCCCCAGCATTTT
CDR3: CASSLKGNQPQHF

D: TRBD1
size: NA
V: TRBV5-1
J: TRBJ2-5
length: 16
DNA: TGCGCCAGCAGCTTGGGTGGGACAGGGGGCGAAGAGACCCAGTACTTC
CDR3: CASSLGGTGGEETQYF

D: NA
size: NA
V: TRBV5-8
J: TRBJ2-3
length: 11
DNA: TGTGCCAGCAGCGGGGGCCCCCTTGGGTATTTT
CDR3: CASSGGPLGYF

D: NA
size: NA
V: TRBV7-9
J: TRBJ2-3
length: 13
DNA: TGTGCCAGCAGCTTAGTCGTCACAGATACGCAGTATTTT
CDR3: CASSLVVTDTQYF

D: NA
size: NA
V: TRBV6-5
J: TRBJ2-7
length: 15
DNA: TGTGCCAGCAGTCCCGGGGTTGCGAGCTCCTACGAGCAGTACTTC
CDR3: CASSPGVASSYEQYF

D: TRBD2
size: once
V: TRBV19
J: TRBJ2-2
length: 14
DNA: TGTGCCAGTAAGCTAGCGGGATACACCGGGGAGCTGTTTTTT
CDR3: CASKLAGYTGELFF

D: TRBD1
size: NA
V: TRBV6-6
J: TRBJ2-7
length: 13
DNA: TGTGCCAGCAGTTACACTCCGACAGGGGGTGATTGCTTC
CDR3: CASSYTPTGGDCF

D: TRBD1
size: NA
V: TRBV29-1
J: TRBJ1-1
length: 12
DNA: TGCAGCGTTGCTGACAGGGGAGCTGAAGCTTTCTTT
CDR3: CSVADRGAEAFF

D: TRBD1
size: NA
V: TRBV5-1
J: TRBJ1-4
length: 16
DNA: TGCGCCAGCAGCACCTCGGGACAGGGGGTGGGCGAAAAACTGTTTTTT
CDR3: CASSTSGQGVGEKLFF

D: NA
size: NA
V: TRBV9
J: TRBJ2-1
length: 15
DNA: TGTGCCAGCAGCGCTCGACTAGAAGAACACACTGAGCAGTTCTTC
CDR3: CASSARLEEHTEQFF

D: NA
size: NA
V: TRBV27
J: TRBJ2-7
length: 14
DNA: TGTGCCAGCAGTTTGACGGGGTCCTCGGACGAGCAGTACTTC
CDR3: CASSLTGSSDEQYF

D: NA
size: NA
V: TRBV7-8
J: TRBJ2-1
length: 14
DNA: TGTGCCAGCAGCCGTAAAGTGGGTTACAATGAGCAGTTCTTC
CDR3: CASSRKVGYNEQFF